This T cell receptor (beta chain) appears in the sequencing data of a study of response to subunit inactivated influenza vaccine. Study-level results: With each seasonal influenza vaccination, the authors suggested, few new T cells are recruited.

This clonotype was observed a few times. The target antigen is unknown. TCRdb re-derived calls from the RT-PCR reads in MiXCR, one entry per CDR3 protein. This repertoire shows under 800,000 distinct CDR3 sequences, approximately 15% found once; its top ten account for 6% to 8%. The receptor was isolated from a man aged 45-65 years who received an inactivated influenza vaccine. The input for sequencing was PBMCs from blood, taken 14 to 15 days before vaccination.

CDR3 in DNA: TGCGGTACTAGGGAGCAGTTCTTC. Amino acid sequence: CGTREQFF. This chain connects TRBV20-1 to TRBJ2-1; weak D call: TRBD2 (5 bases). The CDR3 length is 8 residues. CDR1 and CDR2 from the germline V gene are DFQATT and SNEGSKA (reference sequence).